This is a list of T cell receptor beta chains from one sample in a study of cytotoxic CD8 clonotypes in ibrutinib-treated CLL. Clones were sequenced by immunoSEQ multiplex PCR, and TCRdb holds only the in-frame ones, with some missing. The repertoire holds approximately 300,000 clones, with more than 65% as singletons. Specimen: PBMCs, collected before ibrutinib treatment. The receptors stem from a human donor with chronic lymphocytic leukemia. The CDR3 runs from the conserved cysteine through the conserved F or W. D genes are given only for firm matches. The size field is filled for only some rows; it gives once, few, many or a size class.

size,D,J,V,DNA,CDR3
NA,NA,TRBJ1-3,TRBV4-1,TGCGCCAGCAGCCAACAGGGGTTCATACCTGGAAACACCATATATTTT,CASSQQGFIPGNTIYF
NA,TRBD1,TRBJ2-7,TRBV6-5,TGTGCCAGCAGACCGACAGGGACCTACGAGCAGTACTTC,CASRPTGTYEQYF
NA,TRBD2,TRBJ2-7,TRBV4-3,TGCGCCAGCAGCCAAGATCTGGCGGGGGCCTACGAGCAGTACTTC,CASSQDLAGAYEQYF
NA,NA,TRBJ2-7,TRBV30,TGTGCCTGGACCCGAGATGTCTCCTACGAGCAGTACTTC,CAWTRDVSYEQYF
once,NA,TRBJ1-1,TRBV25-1,TGTGCCAGCAGTGAATCCGGGGGGGCGAACACTGAAGCTTTCTTT,CASSESGGANTEAFF
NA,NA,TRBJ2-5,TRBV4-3,TGCGCCAGCAGCCAAGAGTGGCAGCAAGAGACCCAGTACTTC,CASSQEWQQETQYF
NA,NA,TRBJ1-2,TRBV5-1,TGCGCCAGCAGCTTGGACCGGGGGACGGGCTACACCTTC,CASSLDRGTGYTF
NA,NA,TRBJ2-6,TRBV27,TGTGCCAGCAGTTTTTTTTGGGCGAGCTCTGGGGCCAACGTCCTGACTTTC,CASSFFWASSGANVLTF
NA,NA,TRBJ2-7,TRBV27,TGTGCCAGCAGCCTGGGACCATTTTACGAGCAGTACTTC,CASSLGPFYEQYF
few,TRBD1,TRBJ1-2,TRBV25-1,TGTGCCAGCAGTGACACCGGGACAGGGTATGGCTACACCTTC,CASSDTGTGYGYTF
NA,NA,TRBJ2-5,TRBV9,TGTGCCAGCAGCCCCCCCTCGGGATGGAGGGACCAAGAGACCCAGTACTTC,CASSPPSGWRDQETQYF
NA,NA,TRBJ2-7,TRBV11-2,TGTGCCAGCAGCCCCTCCTTCCTAGTAAGTAGGTCCGAGCAGTACTTC,CASSPSFLVSRSEQYF
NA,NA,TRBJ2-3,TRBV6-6,TGTGCCAGCTGCCTTACTGGGGTGGGGGGAACAGATACGCAGTATTTT,CASCLTGVGGTDTQYF
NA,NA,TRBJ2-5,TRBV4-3,TGCGCCAGCAGCCAAGACAGGTCCCAAGAGACCCAGTACTTC,CASSQDRSQETQYF
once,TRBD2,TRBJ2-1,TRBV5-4,TGTGCCAGCAGCTTGGTAGCGGGAGGTGGAAATGAGCAGTTCTTC,CASSLVAGGGNEQFF
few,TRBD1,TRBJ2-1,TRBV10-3,TGTGCCATCACGCGACAGGGTGGTGAGCAGTTCTTC,CAITRQGGEQFF
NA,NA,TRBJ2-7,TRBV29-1,TGCAGCGTTGGTGGCGTTAGCTCCTACGAGCAGTACTTC,CSVGGVSSYEQYF
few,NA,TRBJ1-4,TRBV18,TGTGCCAGCTCACCGGGCGCAACTAATGAAAAACTGTTTTTT,CASSPGATNEKLFF
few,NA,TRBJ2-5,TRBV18,TGTGCCAGCTCACGGGGAGTAGAGACCCAGTACTTC,CASSRGVETQYF
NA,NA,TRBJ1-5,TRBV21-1,TGTGCCAGCAGCAAGATCCCCCGCAATCAGCCCCAGCATTTT,CASSKIPRNQPQHF
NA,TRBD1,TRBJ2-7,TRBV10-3,TGTGCCAGCAAGACAGGGGGCTCCTACGAGCAGTACTTC,CASKTGGSYEQYF
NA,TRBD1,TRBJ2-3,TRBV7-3,TGTGCCAGCAGCTCCCCCCGGACAGGACCTAGCACAGATACGCAGTATTTT,CASSSPRTGPSTDTQYF
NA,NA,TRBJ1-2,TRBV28,TGTGCCAGCAGGAAAGGGGGTGGCTACACCTTC,CASRKGGGYTF
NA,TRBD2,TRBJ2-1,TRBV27,TGTGCCAGCAGGCGCGGGAGTCTAACCTACAATGAGCAGTTCTTC,CASRRGSLTYNEQFF
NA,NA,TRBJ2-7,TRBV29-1,TGCAGCGTTGAAGAGCGAGCAGGGAAGGTCTACGAGCAGTACTTC,CSVEERAGKVYEQYF
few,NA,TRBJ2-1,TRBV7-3,TGTGCCAGCAGCTTCAGCAACGCTTCCTACAATGAGCAGTTCTTC,CASSFSNASYNEQFF
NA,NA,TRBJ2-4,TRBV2,TGTGCCAGCAGTGAAAGAGGAATGGGGGTAATGTCCGTAGCCAAAAACATTCAGTACTTC,CASSERGMGVMSVAKNIQYF
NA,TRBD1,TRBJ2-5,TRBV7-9,TGTGCCAGCAGCTTAATTCAGGGGGCCGGAGAGACCCAGTACTTC,CASSLIQGAGETQYF
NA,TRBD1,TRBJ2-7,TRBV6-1,TGTGCCAGCATGTGGGACAGGGGATACGAGCAGTACTTC,CASMWDRGYEQYF
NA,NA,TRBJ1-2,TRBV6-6,TGTGCCAGCAGTAAACAGGAAGGTGGCTACACCTTC,CASSKQEGGYTF
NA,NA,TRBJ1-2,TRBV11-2,TGTGCCAGCAGCTTACTGGGGTTTAACTATGGCTACACCTTC,CASSLLGFNYGYTF
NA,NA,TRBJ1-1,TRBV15,TGTGCCACCAGCAGCCGGTTGGGCCCTGAAGCTTTCTTT,CATSSRLGPEAFF
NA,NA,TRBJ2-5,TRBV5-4,TGTGCCAGCAGCAGTCAACAGGGTGGAGAGACCCAGTACTTC,CASSSQQGGETQYF
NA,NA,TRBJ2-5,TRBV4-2,TGTGCCAGCAGCCATAAACAGGGCCAAGAGACCCAGTACTTC,CASSHKQGQETQYF
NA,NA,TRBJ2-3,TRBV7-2,TGTGCCAGCACCCCCCTACTAGGGGGCACAGATACGCAGTATTTT,CASTPLLGGTDTQYF
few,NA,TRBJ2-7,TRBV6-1,TGTGCCAGCAGTGAATATGCGGGGGCTACCCCCTACGAGCAGTACTTC,CASSEYAGATPYEQYF
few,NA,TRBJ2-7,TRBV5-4,TGTGCCAGCAGACGGGACTCCAGCGAGCAGTACTTC,CASRRDSSEQYF
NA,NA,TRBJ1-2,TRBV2,TGTGCCAGCAGGGACAGTGGTGGCTATGGCTACACCTTC,CASRDSGGYGYTF
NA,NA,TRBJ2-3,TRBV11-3,TGTGCCAGCAGCTTAGGACAGGCAGATACGCAGTATTTT,CASSLGQADTQYF
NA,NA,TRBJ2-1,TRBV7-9,TGTGCCAGCAGCTTAGCCTCGGGCTACAATGAGCAGTTCTTC,CASSLASGYNEQFF
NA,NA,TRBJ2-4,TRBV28,TGTGCCAGCAGTTTAGGCTTTCAGGGTGTCAAAAACATTCAGTACTTC,CASSLGFQGVKNIQYF
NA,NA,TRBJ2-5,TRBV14,TGTGCCAGCAGCCAAGGAAAGGCGTGGAGGCAAGAGACCCAGTACTTC,CASSQGKAWRQETQYF
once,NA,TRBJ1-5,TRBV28,TGTGCCAGCAGTGGGCAGGGAGCTATTCAGCCCCAGCATTTT,CASSGQGAIQPQHF
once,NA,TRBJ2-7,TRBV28,TGTGCCAGCAGTCTTCGGACATTATCCAGCGAGCAGTACTTC,CASSLRTLSSEQYF
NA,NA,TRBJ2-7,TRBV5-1,TGCGCCAGCAGCTTGGCCGCCTTTACTTCCTACGAGCAGTACTTC,CASSLAAFTSYEQYF
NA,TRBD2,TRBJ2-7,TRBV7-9,TGTGCCAGCAGCCCCCCCATCCTAGCGGGAGGGGCCTACGAGCAGTACTTC,CASSPPILAGGAYEQYF
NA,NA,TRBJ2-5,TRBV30,TGTGCCTGGAGTGTGTCAAAAGAGACCCAGTACTTC,CAWSVSKETQYF
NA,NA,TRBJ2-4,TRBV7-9,TGTGCCAGCAGCTTAGTGCTCAACAAAAACATTCAGTACTTC,CASSLVLNKNIQYF
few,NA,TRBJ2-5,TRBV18,TGTGCCAGCTCACAAATTTTACGGGGGGCGGCGGAGACCCAGTACTTC,CASSQILRGAAETQYF
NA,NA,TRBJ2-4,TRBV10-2,TGCGCCAGCAGTGAGCCCGAAAACATTCAGTACTTC,CASSEPENIQYF
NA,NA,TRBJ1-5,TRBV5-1,TGCGCCAGCAGCCCGGACAACCGCAATCAGCCCCAGCATTTT,CASSPDNRNQPQHF
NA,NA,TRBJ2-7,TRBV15,TGTGCCACCAGCAGACTGGGCCGCGCCTCCTCCTACGAGCAGTACTTC,CATSRLGRASSYEQYF
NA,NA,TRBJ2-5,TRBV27,TGTGCCAGCAGTTGGGGCAGGGGCTATAGAGAGACCCAGTACTTC,CASSWGRGYRETQYF
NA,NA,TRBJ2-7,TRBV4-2,TGTGCCAGCAGCCAAGTCGGCCAGACCTACGAGCAGTACTTC,CASSQVGQTYEQYF
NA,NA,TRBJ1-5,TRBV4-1,TGCGCCAGCAGCCAAAACCCCTTAGCTTCCAATCAGCCCCAGCATTTT,CASSQNPLASNQPQHF
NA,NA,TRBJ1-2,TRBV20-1,TGCAGTGCTAGTAAAGGGTCTGGCTACACCTTC,CSASKGSGYTF
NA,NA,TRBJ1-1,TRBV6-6,TGTGCCAGCTCCTACGGGGGGGATCGGGAAGCTTTCTTT,CASSYGGDREAFF